This T cell receptor beta chain was profiled in a study of cytomegalovirus exposure and HLA in healthy donors. Study information: Out of approximately 170 million T cells, an earlier analysis found around 120 million unique TCR beta sequences in total. Clustering assigned 81% of the roughly 420 genotyped donors to the Caucasian-associated ancestry cluster.

Trimming cost V 0 bases and J 7 bases, with 19 bases left between them. The CDR3 length is 17 residues. The germline V gene encodes CDR1 SGDLS and CDR2 YYNGEE. This clone has just a few counts. The PCR had 60 Vbeta and 13 Jbeta primers. The protocol was immunoSEQ multiplex PCR, while the TCRdb copy is restricted to in-frame clones and leaves out a portion. The sample holds approximately 160,000 clones, over 70% seen once. Source material: PBMCs. The TCR sequence derives from a man aged 45-60 years in good health and CMV-seropositive. This chain connects TRBV9 to TRBJ2-2; D is possibly TRBD1 (6 bases). As DNA, the CDR3 is TGTGCCAGCAGCGTAGAATTGTCAGGGGATATTAGCGGGGAGCTGTTTTTT. Its translation is CASSVELSGDISGELFF.